These T cell receptor beta chains were read from a single sample in a study of CD8 T cells in ankylosing spondylitis. TCRdb itself ran the 5' RACE reads through MiXCR, one entry per CDR3 protein. Of 150,000 to 200,000 distinct CDR3 sequences listed, roughly 30% are singletons. Material for sequencing was synovial fluid, either unsorted or a sorted T cell fraction (not recorded which). The source is a male donor with ankylosing spondylitis. CDR3s include the opening cysteine and the closing phenylalanine or tryptophan. The D gene is left open where the match is weak.

length: 15
V: TRBV29-1
J: TRBJ2-4
D: TRBD1
CDR3: CSFSTGGKAKNIQYF

length: 13
V: TRBV4-1
J: TRBJ2-3
D: -
CDR3: CASSQEVGAPQDF

length: 18
V: TRBV5-1
J: TRBJ1-6
D: -
CDR3: CASSLDAAGVSYNSPLHF

length: 13
V: TRBV20-1
J: TRBJ1-1
D: -
CDR3: CSASGQVGSEAFF

length: 13
V: TRBV20-1
J: TRBJ1-2
D: -
CDR3: CSARGDTSHGYTF

length: 13
V: TRBV12-3/TRBV12-4
J: TRBJ1-2
D: TRBD1
CDR3: CASSSGTGHGYTF

length: 15
V: TRBV11-2
J: TRBJ2-7
D: TRBD2
CDR3: CASSLESGGSYEQYF

length: 16
V: TRBV24-1
J: TRBJ1-4
D: TRBD1
CDR3: CATVIPPGTGYEKLFF

length: 11
V: TRBV29-1
J: TRBJ2-7
D: -
CDR3: CSVFAFSEQYF

length: 16
V: TRBV28
J: TRBJ2-1
D: TRBD2
CDR3: CASSSVAGVSYNEQFF

length: 13
V: TRBV11-3
J: TRBJ1-6
D: -
CDR3: CASSYRTDSPLHF

length: 13
V: TRBV20-1
J: TRBJ1-5
D: -
CDR3: CSAGDTIDQPQHF

length: 11
V: TRBV6-1
J: TRBJ1-5
D: -
CDR3: CASSGNQPQHF

length: 17
V: TRBV4-1
J: TRBJ2-3
D: -
CDR3: CASSQVVRVVGTDTQYF

length: 14
V: TRBV2
J: TRBJ2-1
D: TRBD2
CDR3: CATAAVAGYNEQFF

length: 18
V: TRBV11-2
J: TRBJ2-2
D: TRBD2
CDR3: CASSPRRLAGGLGGELFF

length: 17
V: TRBV25-1
J: TRBJ2-1
D: TRBD2
CDR3: CASSDPELAGSYNEQFF

length: 15
V: TRBV5-6
J: TRBJ1-6
D: -
CDR3: CASSLVAAYNSPLHF

length: 14
V: TRBV5-1
J: TRBJ2-7
D: -
CDR3: CASSPYRETYEQYF

length: 14
V: TRBV5-1
J: TRBJ2-1
D: -
CDR3: CASSFPREYNEQFF

length: 12
V: TRBV29-1
J: TRBJ1-1
D: -
CDR3: CSVEYMNTEAFF

length: 15
V: TRBV6-1
J: TRBJ1-5
D: -
CDR3: CASRPGGGGNQPQHF

length: 17
V: TRBV7-2
J: TRBJ2-2
D: TRBD1
CDR3: CASSTDRTGAVTGELFF

length: 14
V: TRBV5-1
J: TRBJ2-4
D: -
CDR3: CASSLTGRDDIQYF

length: 15
V: TRBV6-5
J: TRBJ2-3
D: -
CDR3: CASSYHGPGTDTQYF

length: 11
V: TRBV29-1
J: TRBJ1-1
D: -
CDR3: CSVDRATEAFF

length: 15
V: TRBV12-3/TRBV12-4
J: TRBJ1-5
D: TRBD1
CDR3: CASSLGAGGGQPQHF

length: 18
V: TRBV25-1
J: TRBJ2-3
D: -
CDR3: CASSGAPKGGVGTDTQYF

length: 13
V: TRBV19
J: TRBJ1-5
D: -
CDR3: CASGGGSNQPQHF